Listed here are 21 T cell receptor beta chains from one sample, sequenced in a study of shared clonotypes between healthy human individuals. The data were produced by immunoSEQ multiplex PCR, yet TCRdb's version contains in-frame clones alone and is incomplete. Seen here are 75,000 to 100,000 clones, less than 50% observed once, and the top ten hold over 13%. The sample comprised PBMCs. All receptors come from a woman aged 40 to 50 in good health. Some clones in this sample may be carry-over from other donors' samples.

This clone was counted many times. This chain links TRBV10-2 with TRBJ2-4; 8 bases agree with TRBD1. The trim removed 3 bases at V and 9 bases at J, leaving 10 bases unmatched. The CDR3 has 15 residues. Germline V gives CDR1 WSHSY, CDR2 SAAADI. CDR3 bases: TGCGCCAGCAGTGATACGGGACAGGCCTCGAGCATTCAGTACTTC. It is translated as CASSDTGQASSIQYF.

V gene TRBV19 combines with J gene TRBJ2-2; 12 nucleotides align to TRBD2. Germline values: CDR1 LNHDA, CDR2 SQIVND (reference sequence). The CDR3 totals 15 residues. V gave up 7 bases and J gave up 6 bases; unmatched junction bases: 6. The CDR3 region has the DNA TGTGCCAGTACTGTGACTAGCGGGAGCTCCGGGGAGCTGTTTTTT. Protein sequence: CASTVTSGSSGELFF.

This clone was counted only a few times. This chain links TRBV5-1 with TRBJ2-7, with TRBD1 matching over 7 bases. CDR1 SGHRS and CDR2 YFSETQ come from the germline V gene. This CDR3 spans 15 amino acids. V shed 1 base, J shed 2 bases, and the junction held 6 bases outside the gene matches. Written as DNA, the CDR3 is TGCGCCAGCAGCTTGCTCGGGACAGATCCCTACGAGCAGTACTTC. Its translation is CASSLLGTDPYEQYF.

This clone came up once. The chain recombines TRBV7-9 with TRBJ1-3; TRBD1 is a possible D gene (5 bases). The CDR3 consists of 15 residues. Germline CDR1 SEHNR, CDR2 FQNEAQ (reference sequence). V dropped 5 bases and J dropped 0 bases, with 11 bases sitting between them. CDR3 in DNA: TGTGCCAGCAGCCAGGGACCGAGCTCTGGAAACACCATATATTTT. This sequence encodes CASSQGPSSGNTIYF.

The V call is TRBV18, the J call TRBJ1-5, with TRBD1 matching over 8 bases. This CDR3 spans 17 amino acids. V shed 2 bases, J shed 4 bases, and the junction held 10 bases outside the gene matches. Germline CDR1 and CDR2: KGHSH and LQKENI. The CDR3 is CASSPAGGNRGNQPQHF. CDR3 bases: TGTGCCAGCTCACCAGCTGGGGGGAACAGGGGGAATCAGCCCCAGCATTTT. The whole variable domain, remainder taken from reference TRBV18 and TRBJ1-5, is NAGVMQNPRHLVRRRGQEARLRCSPMKGHSHVYWYRQLPEEGLKFMVYLQKENIIDESGMPKERFSAEFPKEGPSILRIQQVVRGDSAAYFCASSPAGGNRGNQPQHFGDGTRLSIL.

Of note for this clone: A read error likely explains this, since a far larger clone differs by one base. The sample carries other DNA sequences with the same CDR3. The J gene is TRBJ2-1, the V gene TRBV30; either TRBD1 or TRBD2 may fit D (5 bases each). Germline CDR1 and CDR2: GTSNPN and SVGIG (reference sequence). The CDR3 runs to 11 residues. Written as DNA, the CDR3 is TGTGCCGGGACCCTTTGGAATGAGCAATTCTTC. Translating it yields CAGTLWNEQFF.

The chain recombines TRBV6-5 with TRBJ2-5, with D perhaps TRBD2 (5 bases). Trimming stripped 6 bases from V and 5 bases from J, with 13 bases between. The V gene's germline CDR1 is MNHEY and CDR2 SVGAGI. This CDR3 region has 13 residues. The CDR3 region has the DNA TGTGCCAGCAGCCTCGCCAGAGGGGAGACCCAGTACTTC. The encoded protein is CASSLARGETQYF.

This sequence joins TRBV5-1 and TRBJ1-5, with 11 bases lining up with TRBD1. The length of the CDR3 is 16 residues. The junction had 8 bases not matched to a gene; V was cut back by 4 bases and J by 5 bases. CDR1 and CDR2 (germline): SGHRS, YFSETQ. Here the CDR3 reads CASSLTGQGVDQPQHF. In DNA form, the CDR3 reads TGCGCCAGCAGCCTGACGGGACAGGGGGTTGATCAGCCCCAGCATTTT.

This clone appeared a few times. The V and J genes are TRBV28 and TRBJ2-7; D may be TRBD1 (5 bases). CDR1 is MDHEN and CDR2 is SYDVKM in the germline V gene. The V end lost 6 bases, the J end lost 6 bases, and 21 bases lay between the germline ends. The CDR3 covers 15 residues. This CDR3 reads CASRGSGRGYIEQYF. In DNA form, the CDR3 reads TGTGCCAGCAGAGGGTCAGGAAGGGGATATATCGAGCAGTACTTC. The full variable domain, with the rest looked up from reference TRBV28 and TRBJ2-7, is DVKVTQSSRYLVKRTGEKVFLECVQDMDHENMFWYRQDPGLGLRLIYFSYDVKMKEKGDIPEGYSVSREKKERFSLILESASTNQTSMYLCASRGSGRGYIEQYFGPGTRLTVT.

The V and J genes are TRBV5-4 and TRBJ2-5; 11 bases agree with TRBD2. The DNA end favors TRBJ2-7, so the J call may be wrong. The CDR3 is made up of 15 amino acids. Germline V CDR1 and CDR2: SGHNT, YYREEE (reference sequence). CDR3 DNA: TGTGCCAGCAGCGCCGGGACTAGCGGCGCCTACGAGCAGTACTTC. It is translated as CASSAGTSGAYEQYF.

V gene TRBV9 combines with J gene TRBJ2-7, with D possibly matching TRBD2 (7 bases). The CDR3 contains 13 residues. Trimming took 4 bases from V and 7 from J, leaving 15 bases between them. Germline-derived CDR1 and CDR2 are SGDLS and YYNGEE. This CDR3 reads CASSPRTRGEQYF. CDR3 nucleotides: TGTGCCAGCAGCCCGCGGACTAGGGGGGAGCAGTACTTC.

The CDR3 is CASMTYANEKLFF. The CDR3 region has the DNA TGTGCCAGCATGACCTATGCTAATGAAAAACTGTTTTTT. V usage is TRBV27 and J usage is TRBJ1-4; D remains ambiguous. Germline V CDR1 and CDR2: MNHEY, SMNVEV (reference sequence). Trimming pared 7 bases from V and 3 bases from J, leaving 9 bases between. The CDR3 sequence is 13 residues long.

This clone was recorded a few times. The V gene is TRBV5-1, the J gene TRBJ1-1; perhaps TRBD1 as D (5 bases). This CDR3 contains 16 residues. Germline assignment: CDR1 SGHRS and CDR2 YFSETQ. Trimming cost V 0 bases and J 0 bases, with 12 bases left between them. The CDR3 DNA sequence: TGCGCCAGCAGCTTGGCAGGGCGCGGGGTGAACACTGAAGCTTTCTTT. Protein product: CASSLAGRGVNTEAFF.

The count of this clone is one. The J gene is TRBJ2-7, the V gene TRBV29-1; D ambiguous. Between the trimmed V and J ends, which lost 7 bases and 0 bases, there was a span of 7 bases. The length of the CDR3 is 11 residues. CDR1 is SQVTM, CDR2 ANQGSEA, per germline. CDR3 protein: CSALNSYEQYF. The CDR3 nucleotides read TGCAGCGCCCTCAACTCCTACGAGCAGTACTTC.

This clone was counted only a few times. The rearrangement links TRBV29-1 to TRBJ2-7; D not resolved. The CDR3 has 13 amino acids. Trimming pared 5 bases from V and 1 base from J, leaving 12 bases between. Germline V gives CDR1 SQVTM, CDR2 ANQGSEA. CDR3 sequence: CSVRTPPSYEQYF. The CDR3 DNA sequence: TGCAGCGTTCGGACCCCGCCGTCCTACGAGCAGTACTTC.

J is TRBJ2-7 and V is TRBV30; TRBD2 agrees at 8 bases. The CDR3 totals 13 residues. Germline V CDR1 and CDR2: GTSNPN, SVGIG (reference sequence). V shed 3 bases and J 7 bases; nucleotides not matched to a gene: 8. The CDR3 region has the DNA TGTGCCTGGAGGGCGGGAGGTAGGGGGGAGCAGTACTTC. Protein: CAWRAGGRGEQYF.

On this clone: The sample contains more than one DNA sequence encoding this CDR3. This CDR3 is CAWSRLSGPQETQYF. The CDR3 DNA follows: TGTGCCTGGAGCCGGTTATCGGGCCCCCAAGAGACCCAGTACTTC. The gene calls are TRBV30 and TRBJ2-5; no clear D. V shed 3 bases and J shed 1 base, with 15 bases lying between them. CDR1 GTSNPN and CDR2 SVGIG come from the germline V gene (reference sequence). The CDR3 covers 15 residues. The complete variable domain, with remaining parts taken from reference TRBV30 and TRBJ2-5, reads SQTIHQWPATLVQPVGSPLSLECTVEGTSNPNLYWYRQAAGRGLQLLFYSVGIGQISSEVPQNLSASRPQDRQFILSSKKLLLSDSGFYLCAWSRLSGPQETQYFGPGTRLLVL.

This clone was observed at least ten times. The chain links TRBV2 to TRBJ2-5, with 8 bases matching TRBD1. This CDR3 is 15 amino acids long. CDR1 SNHLY and CDR2 FYNNEI come from the germline V gene. V lost 4 bases and J lost 5; bases outside the gene matches: 9. CDR3 sequence: CASSVNPRQGETQYF. The CDR3 nucleotides read TGTGCCAGCAGTGTAAACCCCCGACAGGGGGAGACCCAGTACTTC. Supplemented by reference TRBV2 and TRBJ2-5, the full variable domain reads EPEVTQTPSHQVTQMGQEVILRCVPISNHLYFYWYRQILGQKVEFLVSFYNNEISEKSEIFDDQFSVERPDGSNFTLKIRSTKLEDSAMYFCASSVNPRQGETQYFGPGTRLLVL.

The V call is TRBV4-1, the J call TRBJ2-7, with D possibly being TRBD1 (6 bases). V was pared by 4 bases and J by 7 bases, with 14 bases between. Per germline, CDR1 MGHRA and CDR2 YSYEKL. The CDR3 spans 13 residues. The CDR3 protein is CASSPRGQGEQYF. The CDR3 DNA reads as TGCGCCAGCAGCCCGCGAGGGCAGGGGGAGCAGTACTTC.

J is TRBJ1-1 and V is TRBV13; perhaps TRBD1 as D (5 bases). This CDR3 is built from 13 residues. The V gene's germline CDR1 is PRHDT and CDR2 FYEKMQ (reference sequence). V lost 6 bases, J lost 0 bases, and 8 bases lay in between. The CDR3 is CASRKDMNTEAFF. The CDR3 bases are TGTGCCAGCAGAAAGGACATGAACACTGAAGCTTTCTTT.

The genes are TRBV18 and TRBJ1-5; 7 bases match TRBD1. Germline trimming cut 3 bases from V and 4 bases from J; bases unmatched to any gene: 3. This CDR3 spans 14 amino acids. CDR1 KGHSH and CDR2 LQKENI come from the germline V gene. The CDR3 reads CASSPGQPNQPQHF. The CDR3 nucleotides are TGTGCCAGCTCACCGGGACAGCCGAATCAGCCCCAGCATTTT.